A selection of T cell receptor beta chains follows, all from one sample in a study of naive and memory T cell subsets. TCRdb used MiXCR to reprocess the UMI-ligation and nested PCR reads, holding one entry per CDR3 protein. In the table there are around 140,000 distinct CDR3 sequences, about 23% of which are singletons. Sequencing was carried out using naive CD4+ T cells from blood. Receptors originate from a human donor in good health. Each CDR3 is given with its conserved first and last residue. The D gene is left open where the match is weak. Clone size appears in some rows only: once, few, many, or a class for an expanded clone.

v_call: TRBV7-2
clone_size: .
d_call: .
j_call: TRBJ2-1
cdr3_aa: CASSLFIPLSNEQFF
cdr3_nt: TGTGCCAGCAGCTTATTCATTCCACTGAGCAATGAGCAGTTCTTC

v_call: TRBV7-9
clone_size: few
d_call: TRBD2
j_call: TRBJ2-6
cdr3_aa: CASSLGPSGTGANVLTF
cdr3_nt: TGTGCCAGCAGCTTAGGCCCCAGCGGGACCGGGGCCAACGTCCTGACTTTC

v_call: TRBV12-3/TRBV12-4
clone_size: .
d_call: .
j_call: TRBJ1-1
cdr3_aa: CASTFSTAVGKTEAFF
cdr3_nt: TGTGCCAGCACGTTTTCAACGGCGGTCGGGAAAACTGAAGCTTTCTTT

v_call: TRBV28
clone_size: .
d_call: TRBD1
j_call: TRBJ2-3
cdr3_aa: CASSSAGQGGNTQYF
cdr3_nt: TGTGCCAGCAGTTCGGCGGGACAGGGGGGGAATACGCAGTATTTT

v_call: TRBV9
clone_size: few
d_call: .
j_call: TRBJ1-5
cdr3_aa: CASSAGPGAHQPQHF
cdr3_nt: TGTGCCAGCAGCGCGGGCCCCGGGGCCCATCAGCCCCAGCATTTT

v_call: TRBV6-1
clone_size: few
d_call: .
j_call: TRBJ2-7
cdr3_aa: CASSEFGYEQYF
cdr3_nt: TGTGCCAGCAGTGAATTTGGATACGAGCAGTACTTC

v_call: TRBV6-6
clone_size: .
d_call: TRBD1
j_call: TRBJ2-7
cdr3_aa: CASSYVTGGRSYEQYF
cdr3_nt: TGTGCCAGCAGTTACGTTACAGGGGGCAGGTCCTACGAGCAGTACTTC

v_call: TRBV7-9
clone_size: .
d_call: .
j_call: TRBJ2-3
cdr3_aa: CASSYVGTDTQYF
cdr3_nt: TGTGCCAGCAGCTACGTGGGCACAGATACGCAGTATTTT

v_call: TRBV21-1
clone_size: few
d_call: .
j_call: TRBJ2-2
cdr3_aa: CASSKPLGGSVAGELFF
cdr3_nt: TGTGCCAGCAGCAAACCCCTGGGCGGGAGTGTTGCCGGGGAGCTGTTTTTT

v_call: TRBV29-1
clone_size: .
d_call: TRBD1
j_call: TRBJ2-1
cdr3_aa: CSVATTGGASYNEQFF
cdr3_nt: TGCAGCGTCGCGACGACAGGGGGGGCGTCCTACAATGAGCAGTTCTTC

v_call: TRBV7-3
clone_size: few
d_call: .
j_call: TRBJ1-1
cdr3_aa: CASSLTRGTEAFF
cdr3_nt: TGTGCCAGCAGCTTAACTAGGGGCACTGAAGCTTTCTTT

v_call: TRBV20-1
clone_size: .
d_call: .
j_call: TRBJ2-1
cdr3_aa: CSAHLPRGEYGNEQFF
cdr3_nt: TGCAGTGCTCATCTGCCAAGAGGGGAATATGGAAATGAGCAGTTCTTC

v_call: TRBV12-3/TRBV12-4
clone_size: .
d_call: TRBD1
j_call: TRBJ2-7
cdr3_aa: CASSLALGTGSWEQYF
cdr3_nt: TGTGCCAGCAGTTTAGCGCTAGGGACAGGGTCGTGGGAGCAGTACTTC

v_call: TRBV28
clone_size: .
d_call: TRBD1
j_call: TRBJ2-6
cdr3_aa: CASSLLGQGSGANVLTF
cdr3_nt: TGTGCCAGCAGTTTATTGGGACAGGGGTCTGGGGCCAACGTCCTGACTTTC

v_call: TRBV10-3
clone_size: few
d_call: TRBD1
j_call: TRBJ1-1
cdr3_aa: CAISTLGQGYTEAFF
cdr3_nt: TGTGCCATCAGTACGTTAGGACAGGGCTACACTGAAGCTTTCTTT

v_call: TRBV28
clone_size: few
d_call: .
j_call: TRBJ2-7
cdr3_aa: CASSHYMISPGRSSYEQYF
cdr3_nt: TGTGCCAGCAGTCACTATATGATTTCACCGGGACGCAGCTCCTACGAGCAGTACTTC

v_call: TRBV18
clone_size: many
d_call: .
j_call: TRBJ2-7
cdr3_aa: CASSPSNYEQYF
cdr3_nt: TGTGCCAGCTCACCTTCTAACTACGAGCAGTACTTC

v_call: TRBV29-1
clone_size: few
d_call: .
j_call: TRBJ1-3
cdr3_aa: CSVAGQGGNTIYF
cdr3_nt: TGCAGCGTTGCGGGTCAGGGTGGAAACACCATATATTTT

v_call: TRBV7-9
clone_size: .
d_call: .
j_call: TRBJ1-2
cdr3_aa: CASSKQTPEVYGYTF
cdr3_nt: TGTGCCAGCAGCAAGCAAACTCCGGAGGTCTATGGCTACACCTTC

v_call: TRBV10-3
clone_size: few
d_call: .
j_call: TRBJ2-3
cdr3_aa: CAISERREILTDTQYF
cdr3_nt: TGTGCCATCAGTGAGAGGAGAGAGATCCTCACAGATACGCAGTATTTT

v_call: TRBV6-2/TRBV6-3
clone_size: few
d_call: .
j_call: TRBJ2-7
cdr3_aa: CASSYSMSEQYF
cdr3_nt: TGTGCCAGCAGTTACTCGATGAGTGAGCAGTACTTC

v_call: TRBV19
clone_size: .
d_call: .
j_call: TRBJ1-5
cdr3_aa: CASSIGVGGNQPQHF
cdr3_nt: TGTGCCAGTAGTATAGGTGTAGGGGGCAATCAGCCCCAGCATTTT

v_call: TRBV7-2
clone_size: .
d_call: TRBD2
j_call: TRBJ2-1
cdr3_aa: CASSSATSGRLSYEQFF
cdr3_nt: TGTGCCAGCAGCTCCGCGACTAGCGGGAGGCTTAGTTATGAGCAGTTCTTC

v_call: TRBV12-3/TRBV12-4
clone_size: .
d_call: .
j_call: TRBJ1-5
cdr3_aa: CASSQSRPVPQHF
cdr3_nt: TGTGCCAGCAGCCAATCCAGACCCGTACCCCAGCATTTT

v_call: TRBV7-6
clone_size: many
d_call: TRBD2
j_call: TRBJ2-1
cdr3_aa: CASSDYSGLSYNEQFF
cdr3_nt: TGTGCCAGCAGCGACTATTCGGGACTATCCTACAATGAGCAGTTCTTC

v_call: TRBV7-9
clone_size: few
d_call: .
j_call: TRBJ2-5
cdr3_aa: CASSSRQVWEAQYF
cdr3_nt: TGTGCCAGCAGCTCACGACAGGTCTGGGAGGCCCAGTACTTC

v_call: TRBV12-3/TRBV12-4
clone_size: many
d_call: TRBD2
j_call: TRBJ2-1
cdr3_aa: CASRSRLAGGPGNEQFF
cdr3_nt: TGTGCCAGCAGGTCTAGACTAGCGGGAGGGCCGGGCAATGAGCAGTTCTTC

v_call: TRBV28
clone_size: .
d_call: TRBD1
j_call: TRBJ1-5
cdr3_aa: CASTPGTANQPQHF
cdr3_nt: TGTGCCAGCACTCCCGGGACAGCCAATCAGCCCCAGCATTTT

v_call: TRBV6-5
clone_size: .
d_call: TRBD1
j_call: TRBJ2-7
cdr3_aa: CASSYPGTGVYEQYF
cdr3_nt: TGTGCCAGCAGTTACCCGGGGACAGGTGTCTACGAGCAGTACTTC

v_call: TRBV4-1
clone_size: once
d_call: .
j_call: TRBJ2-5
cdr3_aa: CASSQGPFSTDSKETQYF
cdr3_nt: TGCGCCAGCAGCCAAGGTCCTTTCTCAACTGACAGCAAAGAGACCCAGTACTTC

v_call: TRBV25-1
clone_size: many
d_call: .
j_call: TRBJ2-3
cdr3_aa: CASSSAGTSTDTQYF
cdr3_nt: TGTGCCAGCAGTTCGGCGGGGACTAGCACAGATACGCAGTATTTT

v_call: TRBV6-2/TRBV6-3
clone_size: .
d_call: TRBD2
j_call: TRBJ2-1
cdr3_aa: CASILAGGNEQFF
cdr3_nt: TGTGCCAGCATACTAGCGGGAGGCAATGAGCAGTTCTTC

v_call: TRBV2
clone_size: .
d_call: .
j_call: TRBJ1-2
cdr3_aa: CASRGGIVYGYTF
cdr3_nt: TGTGCCAGCAGGGGAGGGATCGTCTATGGCTACACCTTC

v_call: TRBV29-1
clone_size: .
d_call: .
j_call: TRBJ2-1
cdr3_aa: CSVEGLAQWNEQFF
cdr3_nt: TGCAGCGTTGAGGGGCTAGCGCAATGGAATGAGCAGTTCTTC

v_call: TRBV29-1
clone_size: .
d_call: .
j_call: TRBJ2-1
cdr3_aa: CSVGTGGPGEQFF
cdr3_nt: TGCAGCGTTGGGACCGGAGGGCCGGGAGAGCAGTTCTTC

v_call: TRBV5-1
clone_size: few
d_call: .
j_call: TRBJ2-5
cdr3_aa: CASSLLPTGETQYF
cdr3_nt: TGCGCCAGCAGCTTGTTACCCACTGGGGAGACCCAGTACTTC